A single sample gave rise to the 23 T cell receptor beta chains below, sequenced in a study of cytomegalovirus exposure and HLA in healthy donors. The PCR ran on 60 Vbeta and 13 Jbeta primers. This table comes from immunoSEQ multiplex PCR, and its TCRdb copy is limited to in-frame clones, with some not included. The sample lists more than 110,000 clones; around 80% were seen once. Sample: PBMCs. The receptors shown here come from a man between 25 and 39 years old in good health and CMV-seropositive.

The genes are TRBV28 and TRBJ2-3; 7 positions agree with TRBD1. The CDR3 consists of 17 residues. Unmatched junction bases numbered 12, after V lost 3 bases and J lost 3 bases. Germline V gene data show CDR1 as MDHEN and CDR2 as SYDVKM. CDR3 sequence reads: CASSFVGPGTETDTQYF. For the CDR3, the DNA is TGTGCCAGCAGTTTTGTCGGACCTGGGACAGAAACAGATACGCAGTATTTT.

The chain links TRBV4-1 to TRBJ2-2, with TRBD2 as a possible D gene (6 bases). Deletions cut 4 bases from V and 5 bases from J, with 20 bases between. There are 17 residues in the CDR3. CDR1 and CDR2 (germline): MGHRA, YSYEKL. The CDR3 bases are TGCGCCAGCAGCCGGACGAGGGGACTGACCGGGACCGGGGAGCTGTTTTTT. This translates into CASSRTRGLTGTGELFF.

V usage is TRBV28 and J usage is TRBJ2-3; 9 bases agree with TRBD1. CDR3 length: 13 amino acids. Germline V gene data show CDR1 as MDHEN and CDR2 as SYDVKM. J was trimmed by 8 bases and V by 6 bases; bases with no gene match: 6. The CDR3 reads CASRTGGRATQYF. The DNA for the CDR3 is TGTGCCAGCAGGACAGGGGGACGGGCTACGCAGTATTTT.

The chain has TRBV27 and TRBJ1-2; D remains unclear. V was shortened by 9 bases and J by 4 bases, with 21 bases between the two germline ends. The CDR3 has 15 residues. Germline loops: CDR1 MNHEY, CDR2 SMNVEV (reference sequence). CDR3: CASATEGRAVYGYTF. The CDR3 DNA follows: TGTGCCAGTGCCACAGAGGGTCGGGCGGTCTATGGCTACACCTTC.

This clone turned up a few times. The chain uses TRBV7-9 and TRBJ2-7; D is unresolved. Germline lookup yields CDR1 SEHNR and CDR2 FQNEAQ (reference sequence). Trimming took off 2 bases at V and 4 bases at J, with 6 bases between the two ends. The length of the CDR3 is 12 residues. The CDR3 region is CASSLSGYEQYF. The DNA of the CDR3 is TGTGCCAGCAGCTTATCGGGTTACGAGCAGTACTTC.

The chain carries TRBV4-1 and TRBJ2-7, with D possibly being TRBD1 (6 bases). With 0 bases removed from V and 5 bases from J, the gap between germline ends came to 17 bases. The germline V gene has CDR1 MGHRA and CDR2 YSYEKL. The CDR3 runs to 16 residues. The CDR3 nucleotides read TGCGCCAGCAGCCAAGATGGTGGGCAGGGGATTCACGAGCAGTACTTC. Translating it yields CASSQDGGQGIHEQYF.

This clone came up a few times. The chain couples TRBV4-1 to TRBJ2-2; TRBD1 is a possible D gene (6 bases). The germline V and J ends were trimmed by 0 bases and 6 bases, with 8 bases remaining between them. Germline V gives CDR1 MGHRA, CDR2 YSYEKL. The CDR3 sequence is 14 residues long. For the CDR3, the DNA is TGCGCCAGCAGCCAAGAGGGGGCTTCCGGGGAGCTGTTTTTT. Its translation is CASSQEGASGELFF.

The J gene is TRBJ2-7, the V gene TRBV13; 7 bases align to TRBD2. The germline CDR1 and CDR2 sequences are PRHDT and FYEKMQ (reference sequence). The CDR3 sequence is 16 residues long. V was clipped by 4 bases and J by 1 base; unmatched bases: 10. CDR3 coding DNA: TGTGCCAGCAGCTCCGGGGAGGGCCAACGGTCCTACGAGCAGTACTTC. Amino acid sequence: CASSSGEGQRSYEQYF.

This chain joins TRBV7-3 and TRBJ2-1; D possibly corresponds to TRBD1 (5 bases). V was pared by 5 bases and J by 0 bases, with 11 bases between. Germline V gives CDR1 SGHTA, CDR2 FQGTGA. This CDR3 has 15 amino acids. CDR3 coding DNA: TGTGCCAGCAGCACTCAGGGCTACTCCTACAATGAGCAGTTCTTC. This encodes CASSTQGYSYNEQFF.

This chain joins TRBV19 and TRBJ1-5; the D is unclear. There are 13 residues in the CDR3. The germline V gene encodes CDR1 LNHDA and CDR2 SQIVND (reference sequence). V lost 5 bases and J 10 bases, leaving 15 bases between the germline ends. Written as DNA, the CDR3 is TGTGCCAGTAGTCCCCGGGTGGAGCCACCCCAGCATTTT. Translated: CASSPRVEPPQHF.

The chain carries TRBV2 and TRBJ2-1; 7 positions match TRBD2. Germline V gives CDR1 SNHLY, CDR2 FYNNEI. The CDR3 spans 13 residues. J gave up 7 bases and V 6 bases, and 6 bases lay outside the gene matches. CDR3 in DNA: TGTGCCAGCAGGTGGGGGGGTGGTAATGAGCAGTTCTTC. It encodes CASRWGGGNEQFF.

The chain carries TRBV4-1 and TRBJ2-1; D is unclear. The V end lost 0 bases, the J end lost 4 bases, and 7 bases lay between the germline ends. CDR1 is MGHRA, CDR2 YSYEKL, per germline. The CDR3 spans 14 residues. The CDR3 region is CASSQDSGYNEQFF. CDR3 DNA sequence: TGCGCCAGCAGCCAAGATTCCGGGTACAATGAGCAGTTCTTC.

This rearrangement joins TRBV7-9 to TRBJ1-2; TRBD1 aligns across 9 bases. This CDR3 is built from 14 residues. Per germline, CDR1 SEHNR and CDR2 FQNEAQ (reference sequence). J was trimmed by 5 bases and V by 8 bases; bases with no gene match: 9. CDR3 region: CASFEQGAVYGYTF. The CDR3 coding sequence is TGTGCCAGCTTCGAACAGGGGGCGGTGTATGGCTACACCTTC.

The chain joins TRBV14 to TRBJ1-4; TRBD1 aligns across 8 bases. V dropped 2 bases and J dropped 4; count of bases not matched to a gene: 6. The length of the CDR3 is 16 residues. Germline V lookup: CDR1 SGHDN, CDR2 FVKESK. The CDR3 here is CASSQLRTGNNEKLFF. DNA of the CDR3: TGTGCCAGCAGCCAATTACGGACAGGGAATAATGAAAAACTGTTTTTT.

About this clone itself: One end of the junction varies from germline; a read error may be responsible. V is TRBV6-5 and J is TRBJ2-7; TRBD2 might be the D (6 bases). The CDR3 has 14 residues. Germline loops: CDR1 MNHEY, CDR2 SVGAGI. The CDR3 bases are TGTGCCAGCAGTCACTCTGGACTACACTACGAGCAGTACTTC. Translating it yields CASSHSGLHYEQYF.

The V and J genes are TRBV28 and TRBJ1-5, with D unclear. This CDR3 is built from 16 residues. Trimming took 5 bases from V and 7 from J, leaving 21 bases between them. From germline, CDR1 is MDHEN and CDR2 SYDVKM. CDR3 region: CASSPRGGGRYQPQHF. The CDR3, as DNA: TGTGCCAGCAGTCCCCGGGGAGGCGGGAGGTACCAGCCCCAGCATTTT.

This clone was seen more than once but under ten times. The CDR3 here is CASSPGETQYF. CDR3 DNA sequence: TGTGCCAGCAGCCCCGGGGAGACCCAGTACTTC. The chain recombines TRBV7-8 with TRBJ2-5; D not certain. The CDR3 is 11 amino acids. CDR1 is SGHVS and CDR2 is FQNEAQ in the germline V gene. V was trimmed by 5 bases and J by 5 bases, leaving 6 bases between them.

The chain carries TRBV19 and TRBJ1-5; D unclear. The CDR3 has 16 amino acids. The germline V gene has CDR1 LNHDA and CDR2 SQIVND (reference sequence). Trimming left V 3 bases short and J 1 base short, with 13 bases between. CDR3 nucleotides: TGTGCCAGTAGTATCGGGAATCGCGGGAGCAATCAGCCCCAGCATTTT. Protein: CASSIGNRGSNQPQHF.

This rearrangement joins TRBV28 to TRBJ2-3, with 8 bases fitting TRBD1. CDR3 length equals 13 residues. The V and J ends lost 10 bases and 4 bases, in that order; junction bases with no gene match: 7. Germline assignment: CDR1 MDHEN and CDR2 SYDVKM. CDR3 nucleotides: TGTGCCACCTCAGGGGGCGGCGCAGATACGCAGTATTTT. Protein: CATSGGGADTQYF. The whole variable domain, filled in from reference TRBV28 and TRBJ2-3, reads DVKVTQSSRYLVKRTGEKVFLECVQDMDHENMFWYRQDPGLGLRLIYFSYDVKMKEKGDIPEGYSVSREKKERFSLILESASTNQTSMYLCATSGGGADTQYFGPGTRLTVL.

This chain joins TRBV6-5 and TRBJ2-7; TRBD2 matches 8 bases. The CDR3 is made up of 14 amino acids. In germline, CDR1 is MNHEY, CDR2 SVGAGI. V lost 3 bases and J lost 6; bases outside the gene matches: 7. For the CDR3, the DNA is TGTGCCAGCAGTTATGGCGGGAGGATAGGCGAGCAGTACTTC. This sequence encodes CASSYGGRIGEQYF.

The V and J genes are TRBV9 and TRBJ1-1; 10 bases line up with TRBD1. The ends lost 0 bases at V and 2 bases at J; junction bases unmatched: 7. The V gene's germline CDR1 is SGDLS and CDR2 YYNGEE. This CDR3 is built from 17 residues. DNA for the CDR3: TGTGCCAGCAGCGTAGAAGGGACAGGGGCCCTCAACACTGAAGCTTTCTTT. Its translation is CASSVEGTGALNTEAFF.

The chain has TRBV5-8 and TRBJ2-2; a possible D gene is TRBD1 (6 bases). CDR3 length: 14 amino acids. V was pared by 4 bases and J by 6 bases, with 13 bases between. Germline-derived CDR1 and CDR2 are SGHTS and YDEGEE. The CDR3 DNA reads as TGTGCCAGCAGCCTAACACAGGGCCCCGGGGAGCTGTTTTTT. This encodes CASSLTQGPGELFF.

A few counts support this clone. The rearrangement links TRBV4-1 to TRBJ2-7; 10 positions agree with TRBD2. The CDR3 covers 17 residues. The V and J ends lost 6 bases and 4 bases, in that order; junction bases with no gene match: 15. CDR1 and CDR2 (germline): MGHRA, YSYEKL. CDR3 in DNA: TGCGCCAGCAGTTACGGGCTGTCTAGCGGGAGCGGGTACGAGCAGTACTTC. This gives the protein CASSYGLSSGSGYEQYF.